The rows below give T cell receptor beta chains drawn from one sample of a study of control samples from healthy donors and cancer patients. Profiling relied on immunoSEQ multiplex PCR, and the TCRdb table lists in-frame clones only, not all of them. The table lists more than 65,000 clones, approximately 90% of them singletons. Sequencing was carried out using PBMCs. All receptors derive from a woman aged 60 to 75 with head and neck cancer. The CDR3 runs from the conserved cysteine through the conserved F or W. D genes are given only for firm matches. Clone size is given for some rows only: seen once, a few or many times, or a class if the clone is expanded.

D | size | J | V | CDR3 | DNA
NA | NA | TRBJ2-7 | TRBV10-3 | CAISGVSLTYEQYF | TGTGCCATCAGTGGCGTTTCCCTAACCTACGAGCAGTACTTC
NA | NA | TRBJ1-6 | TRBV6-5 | CASRLWGANSPLHF | TGTGCCAGCAGACTGTGGGGGGCGAACTCACCCCTCCACTTT
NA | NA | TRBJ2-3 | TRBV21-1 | CATTIVTDTQYF | TGTGCCACCACGATAGTTACAGATACGCAGTATTTT
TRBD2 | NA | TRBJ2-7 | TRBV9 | CASSPAGRAASYEQYF | TGTGCCAGCAGCCCGGCCGGGAGGGCCGCCAGTTACGAGCAGTACTTC
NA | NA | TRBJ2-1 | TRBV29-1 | CSVEGYDEQFF | TGCAGCGTTGAAGGCTACGATGAGCAGTTCTTC
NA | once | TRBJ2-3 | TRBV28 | CASSPPLERSTDTQYF | TGTGCCAGCAGCCCGCCTCTCGAGCGGAGCACAGATACGCAGTATTTT
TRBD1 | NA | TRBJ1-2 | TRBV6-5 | CASSYRMDRGYGYTF | TGTGCCAGCAGTTATAGGATGGACAGGGGGTATGGCTACACCTTC
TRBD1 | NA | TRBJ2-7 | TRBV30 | CAWAETGTGTYEQYF | TGTGCCTGGGCCGAAACCGGGACAGGGACATACGAGCAGTACTTC
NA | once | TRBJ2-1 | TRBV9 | CASSVVLDYNEQFF | TGTGCCAGCAGCGTAGTGCTGGACTACAATGAGCAGTTCTTC
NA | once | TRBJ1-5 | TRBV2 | CASSVAGGGQPQHF | TGTGCCAGCAGTGTAGCCGGGGGCGGACAGCCCCAGCATTTT
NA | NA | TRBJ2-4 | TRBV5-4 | CASSFEGLAKNIQYF | TGTGCCAGCAGCTTTGAGGGTCTAGCCAAAAACATTCAGTACTTC
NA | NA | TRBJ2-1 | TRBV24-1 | CATSDLRGNAYNEQFF | TGTGCCACCAGTGATTTGCGGGGTAACGCCTACAATGAGCAGTTCTTC
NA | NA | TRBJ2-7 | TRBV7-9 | CASSSQSLTREQYF | TGTGCCAGCAGCTCACAAAGCTTAACCCGAGAGCAGTACTTC
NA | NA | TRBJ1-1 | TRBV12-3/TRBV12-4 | CASSGNTEAFF | TGTGCCAGCAGTGGGAACACTGAAGCTTTCTTT
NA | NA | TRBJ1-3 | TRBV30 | CAWSVDVSGNTIYF | TGTGCCTGGAGTGTCGATGTCTCTGGAAACACCATATATTTT
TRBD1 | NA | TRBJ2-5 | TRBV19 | CASTRTGATVETQYF | TGTGCCAGTACGAGGACAGGGGCGACGGTAGAGACCCAGTACTTC
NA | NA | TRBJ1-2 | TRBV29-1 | CSVDPQKGGYTF | TGCAGCGTTGACCCCCAAAAAGGTGGCTACACCTTC
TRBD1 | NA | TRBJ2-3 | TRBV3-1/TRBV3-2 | CASSPGQGTDTQYF | TGTGCCAGCAGCCCTGGACAGGGGACAGATACGCAGTATTTT
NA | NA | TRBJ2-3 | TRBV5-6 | CASSFNPSTDTQYF | TGTGCCAGCAGCTTTAATCCTAGCACAGATACGCAGTATTTT
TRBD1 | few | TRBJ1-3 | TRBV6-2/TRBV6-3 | CASSTTGRPYTIYF | TGTGCCAGCAGTACGACAGGGAGGCCGTACACCATATATTTT
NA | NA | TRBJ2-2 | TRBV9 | CASSVAGNTGELFF | TGTGCCAGCAGCGTAGCGGGGAACACCGGGGAGCTGTTTTTT
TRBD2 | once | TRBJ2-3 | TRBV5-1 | CASRETSGSADTQYF | TGCGCCAGCAGGGAGACTAGCGGGAGTGCAGATACGCAGTATTTT
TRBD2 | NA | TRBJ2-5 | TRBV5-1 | CASSLLGLAGQETQYF | TGCGCCAGCAGCTTGCTCGGACTAGCGGGACAAGAGACCCAGTACTTC
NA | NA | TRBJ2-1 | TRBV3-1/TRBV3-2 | CASSQVYEQFF | TGTGCCAGCAGCCAAGTATATGAGCAGTTCTTC
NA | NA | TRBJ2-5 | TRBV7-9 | CASSLRPWETQYF | TGTGCCAGCAGCTTAAGACCGTGGGAGACCCAGTACTTC
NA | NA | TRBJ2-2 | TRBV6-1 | CASSAQSQPGTGELFF | TGTGCCAGCAGTGCGCAGTCCCAACCCGGCACCGGGGAGCTGTTTTTT
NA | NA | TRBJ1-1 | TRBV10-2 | CASGRVGGDTEAFF | TGCGCCAGCGGTAGAGTCGGGGGGGACACTGAAGCTTTCTTT
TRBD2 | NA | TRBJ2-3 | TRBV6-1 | CASSEVYRGTSGTDTQYF | TGTGCCAGCAGTGAAGTGTATCGGGGGACTAGCGGCACAGATACGCAGTATTTT
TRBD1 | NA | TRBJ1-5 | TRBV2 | CASSRETGTARQPQHF | TGTGCCAGCAGTCGGGAAACCGGGACAGCTAGGCAGCCCCAGCATTTT
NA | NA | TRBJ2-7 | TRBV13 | CASSLALVRSYEQYF | TGTGCCAGCAGCTTAGCTCTGGTCAGATCCTACGAGCAGTACTTC
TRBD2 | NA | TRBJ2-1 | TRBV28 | CASSLASGGQYEQFF | TGTGCCAGCAGTCTTGCTAGCGGAGGTCAGTATGAGCAGTTCTTC
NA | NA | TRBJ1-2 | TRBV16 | CASSQSRGWLNYGYTF | TGTGCCAGCAGCCAATCCCGGGGATGGCTTAACTATGGCTACACCTTC
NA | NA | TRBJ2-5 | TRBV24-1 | CATSDGYGETQYF | TGTGCCACCAGTGACGGGTATGGAGAGACCCAGTACTTC
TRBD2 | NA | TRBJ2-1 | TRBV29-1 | CSARLAGKYNEQFF | TGCAGCGCCAGACTAGCGGGAAAATACAATGAGCAGTTCTTC
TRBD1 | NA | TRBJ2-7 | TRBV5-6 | CASSLGQGNYLEQYF | TGTGCCAGCAGCTTGGGACAGGGAAATTATTTGGAGCAGTACTTC
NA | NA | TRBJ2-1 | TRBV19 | CASSIYRPGDEQFF | TGTGCCAGTAGTATATACCGGCCGGGGGATGAGCAGTTCTTC
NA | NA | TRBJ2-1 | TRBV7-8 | CASSSQVNEQFF | TGTGCCAGCAGCTCCCAGGTGAATGAGCAGTTCTTC
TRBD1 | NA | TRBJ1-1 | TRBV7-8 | CASSLVPLTGLTEAFF | TGTGCCAGCAGCTTAGTGCCCCTGACAGGGCTTACTGAAGCTTTCTTT
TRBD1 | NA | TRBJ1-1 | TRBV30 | CAWSADRDTEAFF | TGTGCCTGGAGCGCGGACAGGGACACTGAAGCTTTCTTT